These 21 T cell receptor beta chains were all obtained from the same sample, sequenced in a study of blood T cell repertoires in COVID-19. Some clones are missing from TCRdb's copy, which holds only in-frame ones; the method was immunoSEQ multiplex PCR. The sample yields 25,000 to 35,000 clones, around 89% seen once. The sequencing input was peripheral blood. The receptor set was obtained from a human donor in a cohort sampled during active COVID-19.

The chain links TRBV30 to TRBJ1-6; the match to TRBD1 covers 7 bases. The J segment lost 7 bases and the V segment lost 3 bases, leaving 9 bases of the junction unmatched. Germline CDR1 is GTSNPN and CDR2 is SVGIG (reference sequence). This CDR3 contains 15 residues. CDR3: CAWSILGQRNSPLHF. The DNA for the CDR3 is TGTGCCTGGAGCATCCTGGGACAGCGAAATTCACCCCTCCACTTT.

The V call is TRBV6-2 or TRBV6-3, the J call TRBJ1-6, with D tentatively TRBD1 (6 bases). The CDR3 length is 15 residues. Germline assignment: CDR1 MNHEY and CDR2 SVGEGT. The V gene lost 0 bases and the J gene lost 6 bases, with 9 bases spanning the gap. The CDR3 nucleotides are TGTGCCAGCAGTTACTCGAACAGGGTTAATTCACCCCTCCACTTT. This translates into CASSYSNRVNSPLHF.

The chain links TRBV7-9 to TRBJ2-3; TRBD2 might be the D (5 bases). Germline V gene data show CDR1 as SEHNR and CDR2 as FQNEAQ (reference sequence). Trimming stripped 4 bases from V and 10 bases from J, with 18 bases between. The CDR3 runs 14 residues. CDR3 region: CASSSGYGGDSQYF. The CDR3 DNA is TGTGCCAGCAGCTCGGGGTACGGAGGTGATTCGCAGTATTTT. The complete variable domain, with remaining parts taken from reference TRBV7-9 and TRBJ2-3, reads DTGVSQNPRHKITKRGQNVTFRCDPISEHNRLYWYRQTLGQGPEFLTYFQNEAQLEKSRLLSDRFSAERPKGSFSTLEIQRTEQGDSAMYLCASSSGYGGDSQYFGPGTRLTVL.

This chain links TRBV5-1 with TRBJ2-3; D possibly corresponds to TRBD1 (6 bases). The CDR3 runs to 14 residues. Germline-derived CDR1 and CDR2 are SGHRS and YFSETQ. V was clipped by 2 bases and J by 1 base, with 8 bases between them. The DNA of the CDR3 is TGCGCCAGCAGCTTTGAGGGGGGCACAGATACGCAGTATTTT. Translation: CASSFEGGTDTQYF.

This chain joins TRBV5-1 and TRBJ2-1; the D gene is possibly TRBD2 (5 bases). V lost 5 bases to trimming and J lost 9 bases, with 15 bases between them. CDR1 is SGHRS and CDR2 is YFSETQ in the germline V gene. CDR3 length: 13 residues. CDR3 sequence: CASRWSTEGEQFF. The CDR3 coding sequence is TGCGCCAGCAGGTGGTCTACTGAGGGTGAGCAGTTCTTC.

The rearrangement links TRBV5-4 to TRBJ1-1; 12 bases match TRBD1. Germline lookup yields CDR1 SGHNT and CDR2 YYREEE (reference sequence). This CDR3 has 16 amino acids. With V trimmed by 4 bases and J by 1 base, 5 bases remained unmatched. The CDR3 DNA reads as TGTGCCAGCAGCAACCGGGACAGGGGGCCGAACACTGAAGCTTTCTTT. Protein sequence: CASSNRDRGPNTEAFF.

This chain joins TRBV4-3 and TRBJ2-1; 7 bases are a match to TRBD1. Germline trimming cut 0 bases from V and 6 bases from J; bases unmatched to any gene: 2. Germline loops: CDR1 LGHNA, CDR2 YSLEER. The CDR3 has 14 amino acids. This CDR3 reads CASSQDNRGNEQFF. CDR3 DNA sequence: TGCGCCAGCAGCCAAGATAACAGGGGCAATGAGCAGTTCTTC.

The rearrangement joins TRBV25-1 to TRBJ1-6; no clear D. Germline loops: CDR1 MGHDK, CDR2 SYGVNS. Trimming stripped 3 bases from V and 17 bases from J, with 20 bases between. The CDR3 sequence is 14 residues long. The CDR3 DNA is TGTGCCAGCAGTGATCGGGAGGGTAGACCTGATTTCCACTTT. The encoded protein is CASSDREGRPDFHF.

V usage is TRBV19 and J usage is TRBJ1-5; D is unresolved. Germline CDR1 reads LNHDA; CDR2 reads SQIVND (reference sequence). V gave up 7 bases and J gave up 4 bases, with 8 bases separating them. The CDR3 totals 12 residues. CDR3 protein: CASTDTNQPQHF. The DNA of the CDR3 is TGTGCCAGTACTGACACTAATCAGCCCCAGCATTTT.

This chain connects TRBV5-4 to TRBJ2-2, with D possibly matching TRBD2 (6 bases). V dropped 4 bases and J dropped 0 bases, with 13 bases sitting between them. The CDR3 length is 16 residues. CDR1 is SGHNT and CDR2 is YYREEE in the germline V gene (reference sequence). CDR3 DNA sequence: TGTGCCAGCAGCGTTCGGGGGACCTCGAACACCGGGGAGCTGTTTTTT. Protein sequence: CASSVRGTSNTGELFF.

V is TRBV9 and J is TRBJ1-2, with D possibly matching TRBD1 (5 bases). This CDR3 has 13 residues. V shed 5 bases and J shed 8 bases, with 16 bases lying between them. The germline gives CDR1 SGDLS, CDR2 YYNGEE. The CDR3 DNA is TGTGCCAGCAGTCCCGCGGGGGGTGGCGGCTACACCTTC. The encoded protein is CASSPAGGGGYTF.

This clone was seen a single time. The CDR3 loop is CASSLGSTLTGELFF. The DNA for the CDR3 is TGTGCCAGCAGCTTAGGGTCGACTCTCACCGGGGAGCTGTTTTTT. This chain connects TRBV7-9 to TRBJ2-2; D gene uncertain. This CDR3 comprises 15 residues. The V end lost 1 base, the J end lost 4 bases, and 10 bases lay between the germline ends. Looked up from germline, CDR1 is SEHNR and CDR2 is FQNEAQ (reference sequence).

This clone was counted a single time. The chain has TRBV3-1 (or the pseudogene TRBV3-2) and TRBJ2-1, with D unresolved. This CDR3 is built from 13 residues. Trimming took 5 bases from V and 9 from J, leaving 14 bases between them. Germline V gene lookup returns CDR1 LGHDT and CDR2 YNNKEL (reference sequence). CDR3 bases: TGTGCCAGCAGCGCCGTTCGGTCTAGTGAGCAGTTCTTC. Its translation is CASSAVRSSEQFF.

This chain joins TRBV7-9 and TRBJ2-1; possible D gene TRBD2, 5 bases. The CDR3 extends over 15 amino acids. Germline loops: CDR1 SEHNR, CDR2 FQNEAQ (reference sequence). V lost 5 bases and J 0 bases, leaving 11 bases between the germline ends. The chain's CDR3 is CASSGGTSSYNEQFF. The DNA for the CDR3 is TGTGCCAGCAGCGGCGGTACTAGCTCCTACAATGAGCAGTTCTTC.

The table lists this clone with a few counts. The chain couples TRBV7-9 to TRBJ2-3; 11 bases align to TRBD2. Trimming at V came to 1 base and at J to 0 bases, leaving 6 bases not matched to a gene. Germline values: CDR1 SEHNR, CDR2 FQNEAQ (reference sequence). CDR3 length equals 18 residues. CDR3 loop: CASSLDLAGGHSTDTQYF. In nucleotides, the CDR3 is TGTGCCAGCAGCTTAGACCTAGCGGGGGGCCATAGCACAGATACGCAGTATTTT.

V gene TRBV5-1 combines with J gene TRBJ2-5, with 7 bases lining up with TRBD2. V dropped 4 bases and J dropped 0; count of bases not matched to a gene: 3. Germline lookup yields CDR1 SGHRS and CDR2 YFSETQ. CDR3 length: 14 amino acids. In DNA form, the CDR3 reads TGCGCCAGCAGCGGGGGGGGGTACCAAGAGACCCAGTACTTC. As protein: CASSGGGYQETQYF.

There are a few counts of this clone. The chain couples TRBV10-1 to TRBJ2-5; TRBD1 matches 9 bases. The length of the CDR3 is 14 residues. Germline V lookup: CDR1 WNHNN, CDR2 SYGVQD (reference sequence). Trimming at V came to 5 bases and at J to 5 bases, leaving 6 bases not matched to a gene. Here the CDR3 reads CASSKDRGEETQYF. In DNA form, the CDR3 reads TGCGCCAGCAGTAAGGACAGGGGCGAGGAGACCCAGTACTTC.

CDR3 loop: CASSGHGYTF. Here the CDR3 DNA reads TGTGCCAGTTCGGGTCACGGCTACACCTTC. The V gene is TRBV9, the J gene TRBJ1-2; no clear D gene. Trimming pared 8 bases from V and 8 bases from J, leaving 10 bases between. Germline CDR1 SGDLS, CDR2 YYNGEE. This CDR3 region has 10 residues.

Only a few counts were recorded for this clone. The chain recombines TRBV27 with TRBJ1-6; 7 bases map to TRBD1. V trimming: 5 bases; J trimming: 3 bases; junction bases outside the gene matches: 4. CDR3 length equals 15 residues. Germline assignment: CDR1 MNHEY and CDR2 SMNVEV (reference sequence). The CDR3 DNA reads TGTGCCAGCAGTACCCCAGGGGGCTATAATTCACCCCTCCACTTT. Its protein product is CASSTPGGYNSPLHF.

This sequence joins TRBV28 and TRBJ1-4; 8 nucleotides align to TRBD1. Germline trimming cut 4 bases from V and 8 bases from J; bases unmatched to any gene: 9. The CDR3 is made up of 15 amino acids. CDR1 and CDR2 (germline): MDHEN, SYDVKM. This CDR3 is CASSSQGATKEKLFF. CDR3 DNA sequence: TGTGCCAGCAGTTCCCAGGGGGCTACGAAGGAAAAACTGTTTTTT. Supplemented by reference TRBV28 and TRBJ1-4, the full variable domain reads DVKVTQSSRYLVKRTGEKVFLECVQDMDHENMFWYRQDPGLGLRLIYFSYDVKMKEKGDIPEGYSVSREKKERFSLILESASTNQTSMYLCASSSQGATKEKLFFGSGTQLSVL.

The rearrangement uses TRBV6-1 and TRBJ2-1; no definite D call. V gave up 2 bases and J gave up 6 bases, with 14 bases separating them. This CDR3 region has 15 residues. Looked up from germline, CDR1 is MNHNS and CDR2 is SASEGT. CDR3 nucleotide sequence: TGTGCCAGCAGTGAACAGGCCCCCCAAGGCAATGAGCAGTTCTTC. Translated, it gives CASSEQAPQGNEQFF.